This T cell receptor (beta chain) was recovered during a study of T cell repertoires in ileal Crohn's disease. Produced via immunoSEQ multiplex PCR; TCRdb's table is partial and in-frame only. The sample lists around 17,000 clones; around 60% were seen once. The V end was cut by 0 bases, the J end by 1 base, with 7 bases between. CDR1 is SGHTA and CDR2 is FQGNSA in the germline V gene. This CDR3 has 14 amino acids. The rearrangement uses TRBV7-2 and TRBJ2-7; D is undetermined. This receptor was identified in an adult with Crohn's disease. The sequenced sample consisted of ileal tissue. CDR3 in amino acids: CASSLAHSSYEQYF. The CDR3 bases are TGTGCCAGCAGCTTAGCGCATAGTTCCTACGAGCAGTACTTC. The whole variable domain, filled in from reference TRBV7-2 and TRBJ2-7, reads GAGVSQSPSNKVTEKGKDVELRCDPISGHTALYWYRQSLGQGLEFLIYFQGNSAPDKSGLPSDRFSAERTGGSVSTLTIQRTQQEDSAVYLCASSLAHSSYEQYFGPGTRLTVT.